Below, 13 T cell receptor beta chains from the same sample are listed, as sequenced in a study of T-cell reconstitution after alpha-beta-depleted transplantation in children. As it was prepared, the TCRbeta library received unique molecular identifiers. From the PCR reads, TCRdb called clonotypes with MiXCR, one entry per CDR3 protein. The sample yields about 78,000 distinct CDR3 sequences, 13% to 15% seen once. The sample in question was PBMCs, mostly from graft donor cells, obtained 180 days after TCRalphabeta/CD19-depleted stem cell transplant. The receptor set was obtained from a male patient aged 2-15 years who had a stem cell transplant for acute lymphoblastic leukemia, so the T cells may come from the graft donor.

This clonotype was picked up many times. V gene TRBV11-2 combines with J gene TRBJ2-7; 9 bases fit TRBD1. Germline V CDR1 and CDR2: SGHAT, FQNNGV. The CDR3 sequence is 15 residues long. Germline trimming cut 1 base from V and 5 bases from J; bases unmatched to any gene: 6. The CDR3 DNA follows: TGTGCCAGCAGCTTAGGGGGACAGGGCGGCGACGAGCAGTACTTC. Translation: CASSLGGQGGDEQYF.

The sample holds a few counts of this clonotype. The genes are TRBV24-1 and TRBJ2-2; no firm D call. This CDR3 has 14 residues. The V gene lost 3 bases and the J gene lost 5 bases, with 9 bases spanning the gap. Germline CDR1 and CDR2: KGHDR and SFDVKD. The CDR3 DNA reads as TGTGCCACCAGTGATCAACCACAGACCGGGGAGCTGTTTTTT. It translates to CATSDQPQTGELFF.

This chain joins TRBV5-1 and TRBJ2-4; 8 bases line up with TRBD1. Unmatched junction bases numbered 7, after V lost 4 bases and J lost 7 bases. In germline, CDR1 is SGHRS, CDR2 YFSETQ. This CDR3 comprises 14 residues. CDR3 nucleotides: TGCGCCAGCAGCCCCGGACAGGGAGTTAACATTCAGTACTTC. It specifies CASSPGQGVNIQYF.

This clonotype was observed a handful of times. This rearrangement joins TRBV20-1 to TRBJ2-1, with TRBD2 matching over 10 bases. CDR1 DFQATT and CDR2 SNEGSKA come from the germline V gene (reference sequence). The CDR3 extends over 14 amino acids. V lost 7 bases, J lost 4 bases, and 7 bases stayed unmatched. CDR3 loop: CSGTASGSYNEQFF. Here the CDR3 DNA reads TGCAGTGGGACGGCTAGCGGGAGTTACAATGAGCAGTTCTTC.

This chain links TRBV7-8 with TRBJ1-2, with 8 bases fitting TRBD1. CDR3 length equals 14 residues. The germline V gene encodes CDR1 SGHVS and CDR2 FQNEAQ. Losses at the gene ends were 4 bases for V and 7 bases for J; bases not matched to a gene: 8. The CDR3 reads CASSSADRVRGYTF. The CDR3 DNA is TGTGCCAGCAGCTCAGCGGACAGGGTCCGTGGCTACACCTTC.

In this sample, this clonotype turned up a few times. CDR3 DNA sequence: TGTGCCAGCAGTTTGTCTCACCGAGATACGCAGTATTTT. This encodes CASSLSHRDTQYF. The chain carries TRBV28 and TRBJ2-3; unclear D gene. The CDR3 has 13 residues. Germline CDR1 reads MDHEN; CDR2 reads SYDVKM. The V gene lost 3 bases and the J gene lost 5 bases, with 9 bases spanning the gap.

This chain connects TRBV30 to TRBJ1-2; D call uncertain. CDR1 and CDR2 from the germline V gene are GTSNPN and SVGIG (reference sequence). V was pared by 1 base and J by 7 bases, with 1 base between. The CDR3 is 9 amino acids. The DNA of the CDR3 is TGTGCCTGGAGTGCTGGCTACACCTTC. Translating it yields CAWSAGYTF.

This clonotype was picked up many times. This chain joins TRBV7-2 and TRBJ2-2; D unresolved. V was shortened by 4 bases and J by 8 bases, with 11 bases between the two germline ends. Germline V gene sequence: CDR1 SGHTA, CDR2 FQGNSA. This CDR3 comprises 13 residues. CDR3 coding DNA: TGTGCCAGCAGCTCTTTGGCGGTTGGGGAGCTGTTTTTT. It specifies CASSSLAVGELFF.

This clonotype was picked up a small number of times. The CDR3 DNA reads as TGTGCCACCAGCAGAGTACCGGGACTACCGAGCTCCTACAATGAGCAGTTCTTC. Translating gives CATSRVPGLPSSYNEQFF. V usage is TRBV15 and J usage is TRBJ2-1; 7 bases fit TRBD2. V was pared by 1 base and J by 0 bases, with 9 bases of the junction left unmatched. This CDR3 is 18 amino acids long. CDR1 is LNHNV and CDR2 is YYDKDF in the germline V gene (reference sequence).

This clonotype was seen only a few times. The V call is TRBV27, the J call TRBJ2-7; weak D call: TRBD2 (6 bases). The germline gives CDR1 MNHEY, CDR2 SMNVEV (reference sequence). The CDR3 covers 16 residues. The V end lost 2 bases, the J end lost 1 base, and 15 bases lay between the germline ends. CDR3 protein: CASSLGRLVGSYEQYF. CDR3 sequence (DNA): TGTGCCAGCAGTTTAGGGCGACTAGTGGGGTCCTACGAGCAGTACTTC.

The chain links TRBV5-1 to TRBJ2-7, with 13 bases fitting TRBD2. Trimming removed 4 bases from V and 3 bases from J; junction bases left unmatched: 4. Germline loops: CDR1 SGHRS, CDR2 YFSETQ. The CDR3 is 15 residues long. CDR3 DNA: TGCGCCAGCAGCCCGGGACTAGCGGGAAACTACGAGCAGTACTTC. This gives the protein CASSPGLAGNYEQYF.

The rearrangement joins TRBV7-2 to TRBJ1-4; D not certain. The CDR3 consists of 14 residues. Germline-derived CDR1 and CDR2 are SGHTA and FQGNSA. Trimming shortened V by 5 bases and J by 8 bases, and 15 bases separated the two germline ends. CDR3: CASSESGPAEKLFF. In DNA, the CDR3 is TGTGCCAGCAGCGAGTCCGGCCCGGCGGAAAAACTGTTTTTT. The complete variable domain, with remaining parts taken from reference TRBV7-2 and TRBJ1-4, reads GAGVSQSPSNKVTEKGKDVELRCDPISGHTALYWYRQSLGQGLEFLIYFQGNSAPDKSGLPSDRFSAERTGGSVSTLTIQRTQQEDSAVYLCASSESGPAEKLFFGSGTQLSVL.

This clonotype was detected ten times or more. This chain joins TRBV20-1 and TRBJ2-2, with D possibly TRBD2 on 6 matching bases. Deletions cut 1 base from V and 2 bases from J, with 11 bases between. This CDR3 comprises 15 residues. The germline V gene has CDR1 DFQATT and CDR2 SNEGSKA (reference sequence). The DNA for the CDR3 is TGCAGTGCTAGAGCCGGGGGTCGAAACACCGGGGAGCTGTTTTTT. Translated: CSARAGGRNTGELFF.